Presented here are 25 T cell receptor beta chains from one specimen sequenced in a study of blood T cell repertoires in COVID-19. The data were produced by immunoSEQ multiplex PCR, yet TCRdb's version contains in-frame clones alone and is incomplete. The sample contains 150,000 to 200,000 clones, approximately 78% of which appear only once. The sample taken for sequencing was PBMCs or T cells enriched from blood (not recorded which). The receptor source for this set is a woman in her forties or fifties who had recovered from COVID-19.

The chain couples TRBV10-3 to TRBJ1-2; 10 positions match TRBD1. CDR1 ENHRY and CDR2 SYGVKD come from the germline V gene. The V and J ends lost 5 bases and 4 bases, in that order; junction bases with no gene match: 10. The CDR3 loop spans 16 amino acids. The CDR3 DNA follows: TGTGCCATCAGTCCGGGACAGGGGCTTTCGAGCTATGGCTACACCTTC. Translating gives CAISPGQGLSSYGYTF.

This clone was seen only once. This chain connects TRBV20-1 to TRBJ2-5, with D possibly matching TRBD2 (5 bases). The CDR3 runs 11 residues. Germline CDR1 reads DFQATT; CDR2 reads SNEGSKA (reference sequence). V lost 6 bases and J 5 bases, leaving 10 bases between the germline ends. The CDR3 sequence: CSARTGETQYF. The CDR3 coding sequence is TGCAGTGCCAGGACGGGGGAGACCCAGTACTTC.

This clone was counted ten times or more. The J gene is TRBJ1-4, the V gene TRBV5-1; 7 nucleotides line up with TRBD1. V gave up 1 base and J gave up 7 bases; unmatched junction bases: 1. The germline V gene has CDR1 SGHRS and CDR2 YFSETQ. The CDR3 has 13 residues. CDR3 coding DNA: TGCGCCAGCAGCTTGACAGGGGCTGAAAAACTGTTTTTT. Protein product: CASSLTGAEKLFF. The variable domain in full, completed from reference TRBV5-1 and TRBJ1-4, reads KAGVTQTPRYLIKTRGQQVTLSCSPISGHRSVSWYQQTPGQGLQFLFEYFSETQRNKGNFPGRFSGRQFSNSRSEMNVSTLELGDSALYLCASSLTGAEKLFFGSGTQLSVL.

This clone was counted only a few times. The genes are TRBV7-9 and TRBJ2-2; TRBD1 might be the D (7 bases). The CDR3 is made up of 17 amino acids. V was cut by 1 base and J by 5 bases, with 17 bases left in between. CDR1 and CDR2 from the germline V gene are SEHNR and FQNEAQ (reference sequence). The CDR3 coding sequence is TGTGCCAGCAGCTTAGTTAGGAGGGGGCGCCGAACCGGGGAGCTGTTTTTT. Translating it yields CASSLVRRGRRTGELFF.

This clone was found once. V gene TRBV9 combines with J gene TRBJ1-5, with 9 positions matching TRBD1. V trimming: 4 bases; J trimming: 5 bases; junction bases outside the gene matches: 7. The CDR3 covers 15 residues. The germline V gene encodes CDR1 SGDLS and CDR2 YYNGEE. The CDR3 reads CASSSGTGNYQPQHF. The CDR3 DNA reads as TGTGCCAGCAGCTCCGGGACAGGGAACTATCAGCCCCAGCATTTT.

The V and J genes are TRBV19 and TRBJ1-1; 8 bases agree with TRBD1. In germline, CDR1 is LNHDA, CDR2 SQIVND (reference sequence). There are 12 residues in the CDR3. J lost 6 bases, V lost 6 bases, and 3 bases had no gene match. The CDR3 here is CASRSGQAEAFF. For the CDR3, the DNA is TGTGCCAGTAGATCGGGACAGGCTGAAGCTTTCTTT.

The gene calls are TRBV5-8 and TRBJ1-1, with a tentative D call TRBD1 (5 bases). This CDR3 is 12 amino acids long. Trimming pared 0 bases from V and 9 bases from J, leaving 9 bases between. Germline lookup yields CDR1 SGHTS and CDR2 YDEGEE. CDR3 amino acids: CASSLAQGKAFF. CDR3 DNA: TGTGCCAGCAGCTTGGCTCAGGGTAAAGCTTTCTTT. Drawing the rest from reference TRBV5-8 and TRBJ1-1, the complete variable domain is EAGVTQSPTHLIKTRGQQATLRCSPISGHTSVYWYQQALGLGLQFLLWYDEGEERNRGNFPPRFSGRQFPNYSSELNVNALELEDSALYLCASSLAQGKAFFGQGTRLTVV.

Only a few counts were recorded for this clone. The CDR3 DNA follows: TGTGCCAGCAGTGACTTACCTCGGGTGACAGGGCGTAATGAAAAACTGTTTTTT. It specifies CASSDLPRVTGRNEKLFF. This chain links TRBV6-4 with TRBJ1-4, with TRBD1 matching over 7 bases. With 1 base clipped from V and 4 bases from J, the junction kept 12 bases outside the gene matches. Per germline, CDR1 MRHNA and CDR2 SNTAGT. This CDR3 has 18 residues.

The gene calls are TRBV3-1 (or the pseudogene TRBV3-2) and TRBJ1-4; D remains ambiguous. Germline values: CDR1 LGHDT, CDR2 YNNKEL (reference sequence). The V and J ends lost 0 bases and 0 bases respectively, with 8 bases between them. The CDR3 covers 16 residues. DNA for the CDR3: TGTGCCAGCAGCCAAGATCCCGGGGCAACTAATGAAAAACTGTTTTTT. Translating gives CASSQDPGATNEKLFF.

The chain uses TRBV11-2 and TRBJ2-3; D not resolved. Germline assignment: CDR1 SGHAT and CDR2 FQNNGV. V was cut by 3 bases and J by 1 base, with 11 bases left in between. The CDR3 spans 15 residues. The DNA for the CDR3 is TGTGCCAGCAGCTTTTCGGCGGCGGGCACAGATACGCAGTATTTT. Translated: CASSFSAAGTDTQYF.

This clone was counted only a few times. The V call is TRBV4-3, the J call TRBJ2-1; 7 bases fit TRBD2. Germline loops: CDR1 LGHNA, CDR2 YSLEER. Losses at the gene ends were 0 bases for V and 6 bases for J; bases not matched to a gene: 11. This CDR3 region has 17 residues. The CDR3 DNA reads as TGCGCCAGCAGCCAAGAAAACATCGGACTAGTGGGCAATGAGCAGTTCTTC. Protein: CASSQENIGLVGNEQFF.

V usage is TRBV19 and J usage is TRBJ1-6, with D perhaps TRBD1 (6 bases). V gave up 5 bases and J gave up 7 bases, with 9 bases separating them. There are 13 residues in the CDR3. Germline V gene sequence: CDR1 LNHDA, CDR2 SQIVND (reference sequence). The CDR3 DNA follows: TGTGCCAGTAGTGTCACAGGGAATTCACCCCTCCACTTT. This translates into CASSVTGNSPLHF.

V is TRBV4-1 and J is TRBJ1-3; D possibly corresponds to TRBD1 (5 bases). V was cut by 4 bases and J by 0 bases, with 13 bases left in between. This CDR3 is built from 16 residues. Per germline, CDR1 MGHRA and CDR2 YSYEKL. CDR3 DNA sequence: TGCGCCAGCAGCCTGGCTCCGGACAACTCTGGAAACACCATATATTTT. This translates into CASSLAPDNSGNTIYF.

The CDR3 bases are TGCAGCGTTGAAGATCCCCCGGGGGGAGTCGGGACTGAAGCTTTCTTT. It encodes CSVEDPPGGVGTEAFF. The chain couples TRBV29-1 to TRBJ1-1, with a tentative D call TRBD1 (5 bases). Germline V gene lookup returns CDR1 SQVTM and CDR2 ANQGSEA. The CDR3 has 16 amino acids. V lost 0 bases and J lost 5, with 19 bases in between. Together with reference TRBV29-1 and TRBJ1-1, the CDR3 gives the full variable domain: SAVISQKPSRDICQRGTSLTIQCQVDSQVTMMFWYRQQPGQSLTLIATANQGSEATYESGFVIDKFPISRPNLTFSTLTVSNMSPEDSSIYLCSVEDPPGGVGTEAFFGQGTRLTVV.

The CDR3 is CASRGGNTIYF. The CDR3 DNA follows: TGTGCCAGCCGCGGTGGAAACACCATATATTTT. J is TRBJ1-3 and V is TRBV3-1 (or the pseudogene TRBV3-2); unclear D gene. V lost 8 bases to trimming and J lost 3 bases, with 5 bases between them. The CDR3 covers 11 residues. Germline-derived CDR1 and CDR2 are LGHDT and YNNKEL (reference sequence).

The rearrangement uses TRBV6-2 or TRBV6-3 and TRBJ1-2; the match to TRBD1 covers 10 bases. The CDR3 consists of 16 residues. Germline V CDR1 and CDR2: MNHEY, SVGEGT. Trimming took 6 bases from V and 2 from J; bases not matched to a gene: 9. The CDR3 DNA reads TGTGCCAGCAGCCCTCATGGGACAGGGGCCAACTATGGCTACACCTTC. Amino acids: CASSPHGTGANYGYTF.

V gene TRBV9 combines with J gene TRBJ2-7, with D unclear. In germline, CDR1 is SGDLS, CDR2 YYNGEE. This CDR3 contains 14 residues. V lost 3 bases and J lost 2, with 12 bases in between. This CDR3 is CASSATSSPYEQYF. DNA of the CDR3: TGTGCCAGCAGCGCCACATCCTCTCCCTACGAGCAGTACTTC.

This clone was seen a few times. This chain joins TRBV24-1 and TRBJ2-1; D is unclear. V lost 9 bases, J lost 6 bases, and 11 bases lay in between. Germline V CDR1 and CDR2: KGHDR, SFDVKD. The CDR3 loop spans 12 amino acids. The CDR3 bases are TGTGCCACCCGAGGAAAATTCAATGAGCAGTTCTTC. This gives the protein CATRGKFNEQFF.

This clone appeared once. The chain has TRBV7-2 and TRBJ2-4; 7 bases match TRBD2. In germline, CDR1 is SGHTA, CDR2 FQGNSA. The CDR3 is 15 residues long. J gave up 4 bases and V 2 bases, and 5 bases lay outside the gene matches. The DNA of the CDR3 is TGTGCCAGCAGCTTAAGGCGGGAGACAAAAAACATTCAGTACTTC. Amino acid sequence: CASSLRRETKNIQYF.

This clone was seen once. The rearrangement joins TRBV15 to TRBJ1-1; D gene ambiguous. Germline assignment: CDR1 LNHNV and CDR2 YYDKDF (reference sequence). The length of the CDR3 is 14 residues. The V end lost 5 bases, the J end lost 6 bases, and 16 bases lay between the germline ends. The CDR3 DNA reads as TGTGCCACCAGCTCCTGGGGAGCGGCTTCTGAAGCTTTCTTT. This translates into CATSSWGAASEAFF.

This clone was detected many times. The V and J genes are TRBV5-1 and TRBJ2-2; perhaps TRBD2 as D (7 bases). The length of the CDR3 is 16 residues. Germline CDR1 and CDR2: SGHRS and YFSETQ. V was pared by 4 bases and J by 0 bases, with 13 bases between. The CDR3 spells CASSPGGTTNTGELFF. The CDR3 DNA follows: TGCGCCAGCAGCCCCGGGGGGACAACGAACACCGGGGAGCTGTTTTTT. Full variable domain (rest looked up from reference TRBV5-1 and TRBJ2-2): KAGVTQTPRYLIKTRGQQVTLSCSPISGHRSVSWYQQTPGQGLQFLFEYFSETQRNKGNFPGRFSGRQFSNSRSEMNVSTLELGDSALYLCASSPGGTTNTGELFFGEGSRLTVL.

This chain uses TRBV2 with TRBJ2-7; D is possibly TRBD1 (6 bases). Trimming pared 6 bases from V and 3 bases from J, leaving 15 bases between. The CDR3 loop spans 14 amino acids. Germline values: CDR1 SNHLY, CDR2 FYNNEI. CDR3 amino acids: CASRRTGFGYEQYF. The DNA of the CDR3 is TGTGCCAGCAGGCGTACAGGGTTTGGCTACGAGCAGTACTTC.

The chain employs TRBV9 and TRBJ2-1, with D possibly TRBD2 on 6 matching bases. From germline, CDR1 is SGDLS and CDR2 YYNGEE. The V end was cut by 4 bases, the J end by 0 bases, with 14 bases between. The CDR3 consists of 16 residues. CDR3 DNA sequence: TGTGCCAGCAGCAGAACGGGGGATAGCTCCTACAATGAGCAGTTCTTC. Its protein is CASSRTGDSSYNEQFF.

The chain joins TRBV10-1 to TRBJ1-5; 7 bases map to TRBD1. This CDR3 spans 16 amino acids. The germline gives CDR1 WNHNN, CDR2 SYGVQD (reference sequence). V gave up 0 bases and J gave up 2 bases; unmatched junction bases: 4. CDR3 protein: CASSESFGTGNQPQHF. CDR3 sequence (DNA): TGCGCCAGCAGTGAGTCGTTCGGGACAGGCAATCAGCCCCAGCATTTT.

The chain recombines TRBV28 with TRBJ2-3; 10 bases map to TRBD2. V lost 9 bases and J lost 4; bases outside the gene matches: 13. The CDR3 is 16 amino acids. The germline gives CDR1 MDHEN, CDR2 SYDVKM. For the CDR3, the DNA is TGTGCCAGTGCCCCGGTAGGTCTAGCGGGAGCAGATACGCAGTATTTT. The encoded protein is CASAPVGLAGADTQYF.